The clone carrying this T cell receptor beta chain was seen a handful of times. The source of the sample is a study of CD8+ T cells in alopecia areata. In the study overall: Those patients who were treated received oral tofacitinib, which was given at 5 to 10 mg twice daily for moderate-to-severe alopecia areata. The study gave tofacitinib for 6 to 18 months, then 6 months off drug.

Isolated RNA was reverse transcribed into cDNA used as the sequencing template. TCRdb's table, derived via immunoSEQ multiplex PCR, lists solely in-frame clones and lacks some. The profile shows about 180,000 clones, roughly 60% of them singletons. V gave up 1 base and J gave up 3 bases; unmatched junction bases: 2. The CDR3 length is 15 residues. Germline CDR1 is SGHDN and CDR2 is FVKESK. This receptor was taken from a human donor with alopecia areata. Specimen: CD4+ T cells sorted from blood, collected at week 0. V and J are TRBV14 and TRBJ2-1, with 8 bases aligning to TRBD2. Written as DNA, the CDR3 is TGTGCCAGCAGCCAAGCCCGGGGGGGCTACAATGAGCAGTTCTTC. It encodes CASSQARGGYNEQFF. The full variable domain, with the rest looked up from reference TRBV14 and TRBJ2-1, is EAGVTQFPSHSVIEKGQTVTLRCDPISGHDNLYWYRRVMGKEIKFLLHFVKESKQDESGMPNNRFLAERTGGTYSTLKVQPAELEDSGVYFCASSQARGGYNEQFFGPGTRLTVL.